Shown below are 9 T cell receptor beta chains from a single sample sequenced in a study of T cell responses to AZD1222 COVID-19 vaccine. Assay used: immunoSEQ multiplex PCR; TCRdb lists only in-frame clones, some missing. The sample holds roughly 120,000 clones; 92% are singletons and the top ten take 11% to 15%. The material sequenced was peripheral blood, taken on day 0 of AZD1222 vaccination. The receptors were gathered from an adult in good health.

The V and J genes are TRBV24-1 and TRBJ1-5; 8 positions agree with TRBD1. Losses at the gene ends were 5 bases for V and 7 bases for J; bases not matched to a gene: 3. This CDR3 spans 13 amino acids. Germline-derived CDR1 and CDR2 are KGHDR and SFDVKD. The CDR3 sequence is CATSAGGAQPQHF. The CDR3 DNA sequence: TGTGCCACCAGTGCAGGGGGCGCGCAGCCCCAGCATTTT.

Written as DNA, the CDR3 is TGTGCCAGCAGTGACCCCGGGACTAGCCCCGTTGAGCAGTTCTTC. Its protein is CASSDPGTSPVEQFF. The chain combines TRBV6-1 with TRBJ2-1; 9 positions match TRBD2. Germline values: CDR1 MNHNS, CDR2 SASEGT. V lost 3 bases and J lost 9; bases outside the gene matches: 9. The CDR3 spans 15 residues.

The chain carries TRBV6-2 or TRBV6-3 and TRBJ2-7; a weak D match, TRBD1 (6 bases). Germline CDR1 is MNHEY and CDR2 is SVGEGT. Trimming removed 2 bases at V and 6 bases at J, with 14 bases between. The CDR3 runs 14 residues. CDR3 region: CASSYGQGSLEQYF. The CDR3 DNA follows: TGTGCCAGCAGTTACGGGCAGGGGAGCCTCGAGCAGTACTTC.

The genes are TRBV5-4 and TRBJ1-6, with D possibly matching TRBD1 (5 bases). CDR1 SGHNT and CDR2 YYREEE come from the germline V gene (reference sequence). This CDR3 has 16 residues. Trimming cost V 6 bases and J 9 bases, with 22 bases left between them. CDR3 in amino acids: CASTFVVGGNSSPLHF. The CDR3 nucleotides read TGTGCCAGCACCTTTGTTGTCGGGGGAAATAGTTCACCCCTCCACTTT.

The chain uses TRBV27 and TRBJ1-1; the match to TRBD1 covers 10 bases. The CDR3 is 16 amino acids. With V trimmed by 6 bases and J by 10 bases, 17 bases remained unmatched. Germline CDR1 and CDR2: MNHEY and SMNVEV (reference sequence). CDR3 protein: CASSNRQGASQTVAFF. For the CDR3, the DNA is TGTGCCAGCAGCAACAGACAGGGGGCCAGTCAGACAGTAGCTTTCTTT.

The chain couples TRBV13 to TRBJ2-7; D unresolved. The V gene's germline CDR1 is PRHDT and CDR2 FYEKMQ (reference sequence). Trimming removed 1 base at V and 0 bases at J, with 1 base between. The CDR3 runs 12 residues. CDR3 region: CASSLASYEQYF. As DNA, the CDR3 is TGTGCCAGCAGCTTAGCCTCCTACGAGCAGTACTTC.

CDR3 nucleotides: TGTGCCAGCAGTTACGGGGTTTACTATGGCTACACCTTC. Protein product: CASSYGVYYGYTF. The chain uses TRBV6-2 or TRBV6-3 and TRBJ1-2; D gene unclear. The CDR3 loop spans 13 amino acids. Trimming took off 2 bases at V and 3 bases at J, with 7 bases between the two ends. Germline CDR1 reads MNHEY; CDR2 reads SVGEGT.

CDR3 in amino acids: CASSLVGTAVYSGNTIYF. In DNA, the CDR3 is TGTGCCAGCAGCTTAGTAGGCACTGCTGTTTACTCTGGAAACACCATATATTTT. The V call is TRBV7-2, the J call TRBJ1-3, with no clear D. Germline CDR1 is SGHTA and CDR2 is FQGNSA. V was shortened by 1 base and J by 0 bases, with 16 bases between the two germline ends. This CDR3 spans 18 amino acids.

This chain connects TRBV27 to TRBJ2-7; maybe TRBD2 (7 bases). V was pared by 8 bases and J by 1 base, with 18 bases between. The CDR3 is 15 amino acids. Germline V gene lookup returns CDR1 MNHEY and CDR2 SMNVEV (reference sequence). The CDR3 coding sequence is TGTGCCAGCCCACCTGGGGGGGCCTCGTCCTACGAGCAGTACTTC. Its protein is CASPPGGASSYEQYF.